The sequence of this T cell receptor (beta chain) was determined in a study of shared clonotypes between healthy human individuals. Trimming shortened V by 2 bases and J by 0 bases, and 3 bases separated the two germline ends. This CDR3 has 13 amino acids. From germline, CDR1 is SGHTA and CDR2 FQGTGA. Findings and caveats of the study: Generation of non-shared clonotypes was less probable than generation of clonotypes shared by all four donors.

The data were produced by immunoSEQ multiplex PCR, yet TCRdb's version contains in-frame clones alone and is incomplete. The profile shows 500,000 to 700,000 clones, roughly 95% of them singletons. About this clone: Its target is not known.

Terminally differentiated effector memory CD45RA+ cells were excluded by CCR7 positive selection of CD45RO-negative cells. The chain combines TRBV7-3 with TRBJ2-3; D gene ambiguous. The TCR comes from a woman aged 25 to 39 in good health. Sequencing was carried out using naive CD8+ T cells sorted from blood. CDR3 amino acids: CASSLLSTDTQYF. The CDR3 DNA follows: TGTGCCAGCAGCTTACTCAGCACAGATACGCAGTATTTT.